A selection of T cell receptor beta chains follows, all from one sample in a study of blood T cells in healthy people across ages. From the 5' RACE reads, TCRdb called clonotypes with MiXCR, one entry per CDR3 protein. The sample records over 1,500,000 distinct CDR3 sequences, approximately 40% being singletons. The sequenced sample was blood. The receptors shown here come from a human donor in good health. Each CDR3 is given with its conserved first and last residue. A D gene is named only where the DNA matches it firmly. Size is stated for part of the rows, as once, few or many counts, or as a class when the clone is expanded.

cdr3_aa | cdr3_nt | clone_size | v_call | d_call | j_call
CASSYSTPGGAGDTQYF | TGTGCCAGCAGTTACTCGACCCCAGGGGGCGCGGGAGATACGCAGTATTTT | few | TRBV6-5 | TRBD1 | TRBJ2-3
CSAKGGLEAFF | TGCAGTGCTAAGGGGGGCCTTGAAGCTTTCTTT | . | TRBV20-1 | . | TRBJ1-1
CASSKALQGGSGEQYF | TGTGCCAGCAGCAAAGCGCTTCAGGGGGGGAGCGGCGAGCAGTACTTC | few | TRBV21-1 | . | TRBJ2-7
CASSMGEQPQHF | TGTGCCAGCTCCATGGGGGAGCAGCCCCAGCATTTT | . | TRBV11-2 | . | TRBJ1-5
CASSPTGGPGNGYTF | TGTGCCAGCTCACCTACAGGAGGTCCGGGAAATGGCTACACCTTC | few | TRBV18 | . | TRBJ1-2
CARGTGRNNEQFF | TGTGCCAGAGGGACAGGGAGAAACAATGAGCAGTTCTTC | . | TRBV27 | TRBD1 | TRBJ2-1
CASSVVRGNEQFF | TGTGCCAGCAGTGTCGTCAGGGGCAATGAGCAGTTCTTC | few | TRBV7-3 | . | TRBJ2-1
CASSYSGTDLTYEQYF | TGTGCCAGCAGTTACTCGGGGACAGACCTCACCTACGAGCAGTACTTC | . | TRBV6-5 | TRBD1 | TRBJ2-7
CASSLNMQVSGELFF | TGTGCCAGCAGCCTTAATATGCAGGTTTCGGGGGAGCTGTTTTTT | . | TRBV2 | . | TRBJ2-2
CASSLGLVHLEPQHF | TGTGCCAGCAGCTTGGGTCTGGTCCACCTGGAGCCCCAGCATTTT | few | TRBV5-5 | . | TRBJ1-5
CASSYSSRDSALGDGYTF | TGTGCCAGCAGTTATTCTTCCCGGGACAGCGCCCTTGGAGATGGCTACACCTTC | . | TRBV6-2/TRBV6-3 | TRBD1 | TRBJ1-2
CASSRQLPEAFF | TGTGCCAGCAGTAGACAATTGCCTGAAGCTTTCTTT | . | TRBV28 | . | TRBJ1-1
CASSIASRDQPQHF | TGTGCCAGTAGTATAGCAAGCAGGGATCAGCCCCAGCATTTT | . | TRBV19 | . | TRBJ1-5
CASSLTRQYNEQYF | TGTGCCAGCAGCCTCACTAGACAGTATAATGAGCAGTACTTC | . | TRBV12-3/TRBV12-4 | . | TRBJ2-7
CASSFYAGLDYGYTF | TGTGCCAGCAGCTTTTATGCAGGGCTAGACTATGGCTACACCTTC | . | TRBV7-8 | . | TRBJ1-2
CANSYSRTSDSYTF | TGTGCCAACAGTTACTCCCGGACATCGGATAGCTACACCTTC | . | TRBV6-6 | . | TRBJ1-2
CASTENRDRARAYGYTF | TGTGCCAGCACCGAGAACCGGGACAGGGCCCGCGCCTATGGCTACACCTTC | . | TRBV6-1 | TRBD1 | TRBJ1-2
CASIEGGKDSYNEQFF | TGTGCCAGCATCGAAGGGGGGAAGGACTCCTACAATGAGCAGTTCTTC | . | TRBV28 | . | TRBJ2-1
CSVGIAGGYNEQYF | TGCAGCGTTGGTATAGCGGGGGGGTACAATGAGCAGTACTTC | . | TRBV29-1 | TRBD2 | TRBJ2-5
CASSQTQGTVRVLTF | TGCGCCAGCAGCCAAACACAGGGGACAGTTCGCGTCCTGACTTTC | few | TRBV4-3 | TRBD1 | TRBJ2-6
CASSLGVGGGTEAFF | TGTGCCAGCAGCTTAGGCGTTGGGGGGGGCACTGAAGCTTTCTTT | few | TRBV7-2 | . | TRBJ1-1
CSASETQFF | TGCAGTGCTTCAGAGACCCAGTTCTTC | . | TRBV20-1 | . | TRBJ2-1
CSVEHSILNTEAFF | TGCAGCGTTGAGCACTCGATCTTGAACACTGAAGCTTTCTTT | few | TRBV29-1 | . | TRBJ1-1
CSASRQAGSYEQYF | TGCAGTGCTAGTCGACAGGCGGGATCCTACGAGCAGTACTTC | . | TRBV20-1 | . | TRBJ2-7
CASSAQGSPTYNEQFF | TGTGCCAGCAGCGCCCAGGGGTCCCCTACCTACAATGAGCAGTTCTTC | . | TRBV9 | . | TRBJ2-1
CASSQEAADSNSPLHF | TGTGCCAGCAGCCAGGAAGCCGCGGACAGTAATTCACCCCTCCACTTT | once | TRBV3-1 | . | TRBJ1-6
CAWSPGLLNEKLFF | TGTGCCTGGAGTCCCGGACTACTTAATGAAAAACTGTTTTTT | . | TRBV30 | . | TRBJ1-4
CASSQDTVYNEQFF | TGTGCCAGCAGCCAGGACACAGTGTACAATGAGCAGTTCTTC | . | TRBV5-5 | . | TRBJ2-1
CASSYSGGGLNEQFF | TGTGCCAGCAGTTACTCAGGGGGCGGTCTCAATGAGCAGTTCTTC | many | TRBV6-2/TRBV6-3 | TRBD1 | TRBJ2-1
CAISAAEGETETQYF | TGTGCCATCAGTGCAGCGGAGGGGGAGACGGAGACCCAGTACTTC | . | TRBV10-3 | . | TRBJ2-5
CTIRAEADRYGYTF | TGTACCATCAGGGCCGAGGCAGACCGCTATGGCTACACCTTC | . | TRBV10-3 | . | TRBJ1-2